This T cell receptor (beta chain) was recorded in a study of spatial heterogeneity in lung cancer (dated by TCRdb to about 2019). Context from the whole study: Beta-chain transcripts were consistently detected in greater numbers than alpha-chain transcripts, which likely reflects a higher abundance of beta-chain transcripts. In the raw uncorrected reads, each unique combination of TCR and UMI appeared more than ten times on average. In non-small cell lung cancer, the study made a quantitative comparison of TCR alpha and beta repertoires among multiple tumor regions, matched nontumor lung and blood. The study linked features of the TCR repertoire to counts of nonsynonymous mutations, which were determined by whole-exome sequencing of tumor tissue. At surgery, both alpha and beta chains were TCR-sequenced in some 220 tumor regions, about 64 matched nontumor lung samples and over 50 PBMC samples.

In this sample, this clonotype turned up many times. This clone's antigen is unknown. Base quality data are lacking; no much larger clone is found one base away. Taken with the paper, the label for time point translates to: sample taken at primary tumor resection. Donors were about 70 patients with early-stage, untreated non-small cell lung cancer from the lung TRACERx cohort. For TCR sequencing, whole RNA was extracted from tumor and nontumor lung tissue, or from cryopreserved PBMC samples, and no cell sorting was done. Only patients for whom sufficient RNA was available from at least two tumor regions were selected for TCR sequencing. The germline V gene supplies CDR1 SNHLY and CDR2 FYNNEI. V is pruned by 10 bases and J by 1 base, leaving 10 bases of the junction without a gene match. Inclusive of the bounding cysteine and phenylalanine, the CDR3 is 15 residues long. CDR3 DNA only is kept here, 45 bases in frame from base 1.

Results and caveats for the whole study, not just this receptor: Additional single-cell paired TCR alpha and beta sequencing was considered necessary to confirm, at a functional level, the hypothesis that regional TCRs recognize regional mutations. Ubiquitous expanded tumor TCRs showed up in blood more often at tumor resection than at routine follow-up.

The library was produced with 5' RACE. Instrument used: NextSeq 500. In the TCR library protocol, a unique molecular identifier was attached to each TCR cDNA molecule so that PCR and sequencing errors could be corrected. As for the original processing: TCR identification, UMI-based error correction and CDR3 extraction were performed with Decombinator tools. Expanded TCRs were defined as those above a frequency of 2 per 1,000, corresponding to the top 1% of the tumor frequency distribution. Rényi diversity was computed with the R vegan package after subsampling each repertoire 100 times to 5,000 TCRs. CDR3 similarity networks were built from amino acid triplet string-kernel similarity, with CDR3s being connected when pairwise similarity was above 0.82. Using fastp at Q25 and MiXCR, TCRdb reprocessed the public reads and kept productive beta chains. When rows share a CDR3 protein, they turn into one entry using the most common DNA and genes. The authors' filters were not applied to this entry. A total of roughly 13,000 distinct CDR3 sequences appear in this sample, less than 4.5% of them only once. Of the sample, 45% is held by the ten largest clones.

Rearrangement joined TRBV2 to TRBJ2-3; 8 bases in between match TRBD2. The sample was PBMCs, taken at surgery. This clonotype was sampled from a male donor with early-stage non-small cell lung cancer. Here the CDR3 is given as CAIVSREVGTDTQYF. The nucleotides are TGTGCCATAGTGTCGCGGGAGGTAGGCACAGATACGCAGTATTTT.